The clone carrying this T cell receptor (beta chain) was detected only a few times. The data originate from a study of blood T cell repertoires in COVID-19. At the level of the study: Sites in the United States, Italy and Spain provided acute and convalescent COVID-19 samples. T cells, B-cell-depleted T cells, or PBMCs provided the cDNA or gDNA that served as material.

A case of COVID-19 had been met by exposed participants within 2 weeks before study entry. The CDR3 runs 15 residues. Trimming stripped 4 bases from V and 1 base from J, with 14 bases between. Germline V gives CDR1 SGHNT, CDR2 YENEEA. Methods used by the authors: Estimates of nucleated cell counts were drawn from the amplification of reference gene primers. The repertoire was sequenced with immunoSEQ multiplex PCR; TCRdb's copy has only in-frame clones and lacks some. That table is the source of V, J and clone size, and D and trimming were worked out from the DNA. Counted here are hundreds of thousands of clones, 75% to 90% occurring once; the ten biggest clones make up approximately 4.8%.

The genes are TRBV11-3 and TRBJ2-7, with D possibly matching TRBD1 (5 bases). The sequence derives from a woman in her twenties or thirties who had been exposed to COVID-19. The sample comprised PBMCs or T cells enriched from blood (not recorded which). CDR3 in DNA: TGTGCCAGCAGCTCCCAAGAGACAGAGTCCTACGAGCAGTACTTC. It codes for CASSSQETESYEQYF. The entire variable domain, with the rest obtained from reference TRBV11-3 and TRBJ2-7, is as follows: EAGVVQSPRYKIIEKKQPVAFWCNPISGHNTLYWYLQNLGQGPELLIRYENEEAVDDSQLPKDRFSAERLKGVDSTLKIQPAELGDSAVYLCASSSQETESYEQYFGPGTRLTVT.